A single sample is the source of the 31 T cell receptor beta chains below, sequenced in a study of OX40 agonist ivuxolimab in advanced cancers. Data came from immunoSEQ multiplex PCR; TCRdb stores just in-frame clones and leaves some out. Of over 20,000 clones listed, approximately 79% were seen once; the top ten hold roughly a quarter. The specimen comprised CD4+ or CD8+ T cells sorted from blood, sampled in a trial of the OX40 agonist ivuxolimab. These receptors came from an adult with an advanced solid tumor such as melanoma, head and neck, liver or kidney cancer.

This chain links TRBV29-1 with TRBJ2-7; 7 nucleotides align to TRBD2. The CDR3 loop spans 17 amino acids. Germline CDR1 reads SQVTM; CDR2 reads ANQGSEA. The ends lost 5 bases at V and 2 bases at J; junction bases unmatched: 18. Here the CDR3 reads CSVTSGDSGRWAYEQYF. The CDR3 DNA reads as TGCAGCGTTACAAGCGGGGACTCGGGGAGATGGGCCTACGAGCAGTACTTC.

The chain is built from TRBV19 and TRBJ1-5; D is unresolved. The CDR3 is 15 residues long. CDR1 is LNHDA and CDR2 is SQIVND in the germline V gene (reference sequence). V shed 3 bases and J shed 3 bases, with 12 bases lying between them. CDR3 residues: CASSIFDGVNQPQHF. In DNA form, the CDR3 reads TGTGCCAGTAGTATTTTCGACGGCGTCAATCAGCCCCAGCATTTT.

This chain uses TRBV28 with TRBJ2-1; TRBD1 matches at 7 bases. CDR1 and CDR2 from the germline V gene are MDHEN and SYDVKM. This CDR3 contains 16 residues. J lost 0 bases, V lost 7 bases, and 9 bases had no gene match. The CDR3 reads CASKKRQGSSYNEQFF. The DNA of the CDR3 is TGTGCCAGCAAGAAACGACAGGGCAGCTCCTACAATGAGCAGTTCTTC.

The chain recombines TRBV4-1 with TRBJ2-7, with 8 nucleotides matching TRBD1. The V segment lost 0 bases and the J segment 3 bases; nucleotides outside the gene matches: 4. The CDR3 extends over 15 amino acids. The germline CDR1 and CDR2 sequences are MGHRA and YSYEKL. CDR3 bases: TGCGCCAGCAGCCAAGAGAGTGACAGGGGCTACGAGCAGTACTTC. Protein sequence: CASSQESDRGYEQYF.

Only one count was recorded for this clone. CDR3 protein: CATSTVIQETQYF. The CDR3, as DNA: TGTGCCACGTCTACAGTTATCCAAGAGACCCAGTACTTC. This chain joins TRBV2 and TRBJ2-5, with unresolved D. The length of the CDR3 is 13 residues. Germline values: CDR1 SNHLY, CDR2 FYNNEI. With 10 bases removed from V and 1 base from J, the gap between germline ends came to 13 bases.

For the CDR3, the DNA is TGTGCCAGCAGCCAGGAGCGGCACTACGAGCAGTACTTC. Translation: CASSQERHYEQYF. The chain carries TRBV4-2 and TRBJ2-7; TRBD2 is a possible D gene (5 bases). V was trimmed by 3 bases and J by 3 bases, leaving 9 bases between them. Germline loops: CDR1 LGHNA, CDR2 YNFKEQ. The CDR3 contains 13 residues.

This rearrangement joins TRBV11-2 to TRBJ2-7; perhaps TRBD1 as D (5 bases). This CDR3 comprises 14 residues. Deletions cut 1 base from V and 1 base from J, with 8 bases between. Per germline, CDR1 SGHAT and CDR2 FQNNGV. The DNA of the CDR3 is TGTGCCAGCAGCTTAGTGCAGGGATCCTACGAGCAGTACTTC. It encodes CASSLVQGSYEQYF.

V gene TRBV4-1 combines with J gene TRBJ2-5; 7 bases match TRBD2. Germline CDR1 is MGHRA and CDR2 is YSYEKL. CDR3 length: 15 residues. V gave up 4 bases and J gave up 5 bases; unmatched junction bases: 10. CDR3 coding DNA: TGCGCCAGCAGCCTCGAGACTAGCCGAAGGGAGACCCAGTACTTC. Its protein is CASSLETSRRETQYF.

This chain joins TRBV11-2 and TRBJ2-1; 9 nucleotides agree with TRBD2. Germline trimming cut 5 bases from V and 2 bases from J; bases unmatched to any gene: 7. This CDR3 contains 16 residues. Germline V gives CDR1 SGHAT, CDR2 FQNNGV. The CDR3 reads CASSPLGGGAYNEQFF. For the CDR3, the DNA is TGTGCCAGCAGCCCTCTGGGCGGGGGGGCCTACAATGAGCAGTTCTTC. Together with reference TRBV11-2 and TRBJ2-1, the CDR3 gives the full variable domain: EAGVAQSPRYKIIEKRQSVAFWCNPISGHATLYWYQQILGQGPKLLIQFQNNGVVDDSQLPKDRFSAERLKGVDSTLKIQPAKLEDSAVYLCASSPLGGGAYNEQFFGPGTRLTVL.

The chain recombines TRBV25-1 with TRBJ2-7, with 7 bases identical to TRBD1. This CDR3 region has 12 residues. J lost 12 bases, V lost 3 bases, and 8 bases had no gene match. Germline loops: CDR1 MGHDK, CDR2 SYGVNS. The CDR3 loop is CASSETGTNAYF. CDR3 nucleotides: TGTGCCAGCAGTGAGACAGGGACCAACGCGTACTTC.

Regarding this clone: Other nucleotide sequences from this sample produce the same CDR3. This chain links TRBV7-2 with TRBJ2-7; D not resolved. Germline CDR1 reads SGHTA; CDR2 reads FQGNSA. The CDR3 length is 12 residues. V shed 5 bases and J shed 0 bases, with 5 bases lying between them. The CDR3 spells CASSPSSYEQYF. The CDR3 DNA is TGTGCCAGCAGCCCCTCCTCCTACGAGCAGTACTTC.

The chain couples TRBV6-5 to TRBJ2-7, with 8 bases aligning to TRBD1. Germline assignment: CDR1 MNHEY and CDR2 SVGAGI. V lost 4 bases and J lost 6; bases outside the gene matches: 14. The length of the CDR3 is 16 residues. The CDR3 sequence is CASSLENRDRSFEQYF. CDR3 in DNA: TGTGCCAGCAGTTTGGAAAACCGGGACAGGAGTTTCGAGCAGTACTTC.

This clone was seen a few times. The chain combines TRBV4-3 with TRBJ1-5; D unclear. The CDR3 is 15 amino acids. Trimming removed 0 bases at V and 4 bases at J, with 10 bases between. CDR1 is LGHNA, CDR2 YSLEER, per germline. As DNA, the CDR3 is TGCGCCAGCAGCCAAGATGACGGGGTTAATCAGCCCCAGCATTTT. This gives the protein CASSQDDGVNQPQHF.

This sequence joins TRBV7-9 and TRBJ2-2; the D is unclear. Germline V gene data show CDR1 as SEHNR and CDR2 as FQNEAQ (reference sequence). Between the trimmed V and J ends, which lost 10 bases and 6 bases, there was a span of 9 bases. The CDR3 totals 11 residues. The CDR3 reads CAIEVAGELFF. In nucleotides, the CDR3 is TGTGCCATTGAAGTGGCCGGGGAGCTGTTTTTT.

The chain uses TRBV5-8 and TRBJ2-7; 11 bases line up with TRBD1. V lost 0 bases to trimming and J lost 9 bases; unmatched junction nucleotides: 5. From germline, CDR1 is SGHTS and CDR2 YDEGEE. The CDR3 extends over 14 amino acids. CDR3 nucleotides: TGTGCCAGCAGCTTGGGGACAGGGGGCTACCCGCAGTACTTC. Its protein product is CASSLGTGGYPQYF.

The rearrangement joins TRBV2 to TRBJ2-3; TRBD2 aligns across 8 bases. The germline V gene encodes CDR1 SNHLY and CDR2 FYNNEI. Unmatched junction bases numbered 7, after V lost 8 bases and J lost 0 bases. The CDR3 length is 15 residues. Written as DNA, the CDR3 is TGTGCCAGCCCCTGGGTAGCGGGGAGCACAGATACGCAGTATTTT. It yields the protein CASPWVAGSTDTQYF.

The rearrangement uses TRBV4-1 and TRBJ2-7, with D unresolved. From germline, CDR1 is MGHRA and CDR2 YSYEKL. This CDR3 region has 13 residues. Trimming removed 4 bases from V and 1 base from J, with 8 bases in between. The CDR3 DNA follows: TGCGCCAGCAGCCTAGATGAGTCCTACGAGCAGTACTTC. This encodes CASSLDESYEQYF.

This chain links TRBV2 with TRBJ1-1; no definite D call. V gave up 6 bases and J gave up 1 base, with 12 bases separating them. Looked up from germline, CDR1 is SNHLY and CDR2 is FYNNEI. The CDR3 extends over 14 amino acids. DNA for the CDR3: TGTGCCAGCAGAAAAGCCCTGGGGAACACTGAAGCTTTCTTT. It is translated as CASRKALGNTEAFF.

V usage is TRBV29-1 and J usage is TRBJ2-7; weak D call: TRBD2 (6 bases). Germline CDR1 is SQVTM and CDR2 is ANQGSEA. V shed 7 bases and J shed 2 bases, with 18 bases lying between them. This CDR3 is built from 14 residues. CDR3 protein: CSAYSGTETYEQYF. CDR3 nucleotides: TGCAGCGCTTACTCCGGGACTGAAACCTACGAGCAGTACTTC.

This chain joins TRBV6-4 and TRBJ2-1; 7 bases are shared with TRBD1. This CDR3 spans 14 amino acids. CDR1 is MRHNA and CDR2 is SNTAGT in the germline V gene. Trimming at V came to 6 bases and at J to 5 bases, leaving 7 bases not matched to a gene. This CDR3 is CASSPGTDHNEQFF. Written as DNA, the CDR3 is TGTGCCAGCAGCCCCGGGACAGACCACAATGAGCAGTTCTTC.

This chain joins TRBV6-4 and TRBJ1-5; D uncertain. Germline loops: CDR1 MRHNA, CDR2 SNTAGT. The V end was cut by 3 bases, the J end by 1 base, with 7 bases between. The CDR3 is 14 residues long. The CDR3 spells CASSEAQSNQPQHF. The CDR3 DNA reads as TGTGCCAGCAGTGAGGCACAAAGCAATCAGCCCCAGCATTTT.

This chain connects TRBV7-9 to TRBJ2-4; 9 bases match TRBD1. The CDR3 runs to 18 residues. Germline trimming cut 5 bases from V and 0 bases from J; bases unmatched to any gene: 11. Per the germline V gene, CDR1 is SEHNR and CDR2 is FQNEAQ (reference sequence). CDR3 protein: CASSPFDRGGIAKNIQYF. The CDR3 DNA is TGTGCCAGCAGCCCCTTCGACAGGGGGGGGATAGCCAAAAACATTCAGTACTTC.

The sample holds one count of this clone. CDR3 DNA: TGTGCCAGCAGCGTGGGGGACGGGTGGGAGACCCAGTACTTC. Amino acids: CASSVGDGWETQYF. V is TRBV9 and J is TRBJ2-5; D tentatively reads TRBD1 or TRBD2 (5 bases each). V was pared by 2 bases and J by 5 bases, with 13 bases between. The CDR3 spans 14 residues. Germline V gives CDR1 SGDLS, CDR2 YYNGEE.

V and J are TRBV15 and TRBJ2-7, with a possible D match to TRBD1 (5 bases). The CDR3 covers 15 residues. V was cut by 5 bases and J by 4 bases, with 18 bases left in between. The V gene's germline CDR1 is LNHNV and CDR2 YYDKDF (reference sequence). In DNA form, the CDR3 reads TGTGCCACCAGCGCCTCCCTGGACACCAAATACGAGCAGTACTTC. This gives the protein CATSASLDTKYEQYF.

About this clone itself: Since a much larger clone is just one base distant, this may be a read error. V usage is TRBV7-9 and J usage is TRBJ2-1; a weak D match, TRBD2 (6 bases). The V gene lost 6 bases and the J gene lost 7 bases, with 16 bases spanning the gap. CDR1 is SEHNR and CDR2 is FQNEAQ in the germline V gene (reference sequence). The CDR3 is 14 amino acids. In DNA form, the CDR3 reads TGTGCCAGCAGGAGGACCGGGAGCCCTAATGAGCAGTTCTTC. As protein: CASRRTGSPNEQFF.

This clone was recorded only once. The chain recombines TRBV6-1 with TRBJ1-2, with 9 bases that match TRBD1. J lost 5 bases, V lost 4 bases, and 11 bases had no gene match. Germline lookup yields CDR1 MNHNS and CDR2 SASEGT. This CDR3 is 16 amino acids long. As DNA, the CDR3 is TGTGCCAGCAGTGTCCCCCCGGGACAGGGAGGGTATGGCTACACCTTC. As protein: CASSVPPGQGGYGYTF.

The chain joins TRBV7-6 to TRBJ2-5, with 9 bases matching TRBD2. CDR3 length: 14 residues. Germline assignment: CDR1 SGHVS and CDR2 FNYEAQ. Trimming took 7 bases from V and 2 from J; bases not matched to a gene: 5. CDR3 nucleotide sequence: TGTGCCAGCAACCTAGCGGGATGGCAAGAGACCCAGTACTTC. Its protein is CASNLAGWQETQYF.

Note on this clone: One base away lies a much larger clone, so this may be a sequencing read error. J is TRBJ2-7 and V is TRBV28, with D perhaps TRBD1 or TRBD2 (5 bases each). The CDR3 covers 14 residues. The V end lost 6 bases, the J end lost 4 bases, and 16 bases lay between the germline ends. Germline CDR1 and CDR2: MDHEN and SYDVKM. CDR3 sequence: CASSLQAPGYEQYF. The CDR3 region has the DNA TGTGCCAGCAGCTTACAGGCTCCGGGGTACGAGCAGTACTTC.

The CDR3 DNA is TGTGCCAGCAGACCGGGACAGAACACTGAAGCTTTCTTT. It codes for CASRPGQNTEAFF. The chain links TRBV7-9 to TRBJ1-1, with a possible D match to TRBD1 (6 bases). The germline CDR1 and CDR2 sequences are SEHNR and FQNEAQ (reference sequence). The V end lost 6 bases, the J end lost 1 base, and 9 bases lay between the germline ends. This CDR3 is 13 amino acids long.

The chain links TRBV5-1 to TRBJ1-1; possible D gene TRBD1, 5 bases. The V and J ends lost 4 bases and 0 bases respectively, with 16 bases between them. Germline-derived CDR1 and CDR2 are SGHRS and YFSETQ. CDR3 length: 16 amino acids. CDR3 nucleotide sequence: TGCGCCAGCAGCCCCGAGGCAGGGACCCTGAACACTGAAGCTTTCTTT. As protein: CASSPEAGTLNTEAFF. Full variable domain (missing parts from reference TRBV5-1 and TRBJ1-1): KAGVTQTPRYLIKTRGQQVTLSCSPISGHRSVSWYQQTPGQGLQFLFEYFSETQRNKGNFPGRFSGRQFSNSRSEMNVSTLELGDSALYLCASSPEAGTLNTEAFFGQGTRLTVV.

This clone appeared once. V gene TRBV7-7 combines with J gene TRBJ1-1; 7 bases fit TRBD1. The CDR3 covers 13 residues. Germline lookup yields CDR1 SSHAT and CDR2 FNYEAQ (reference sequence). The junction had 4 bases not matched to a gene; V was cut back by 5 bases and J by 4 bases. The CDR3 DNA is TGTGCCAGCAGCCTCAGGGGGGGCACTGAAGCTTTCTTT. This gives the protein CASSLRGGTEAFF.